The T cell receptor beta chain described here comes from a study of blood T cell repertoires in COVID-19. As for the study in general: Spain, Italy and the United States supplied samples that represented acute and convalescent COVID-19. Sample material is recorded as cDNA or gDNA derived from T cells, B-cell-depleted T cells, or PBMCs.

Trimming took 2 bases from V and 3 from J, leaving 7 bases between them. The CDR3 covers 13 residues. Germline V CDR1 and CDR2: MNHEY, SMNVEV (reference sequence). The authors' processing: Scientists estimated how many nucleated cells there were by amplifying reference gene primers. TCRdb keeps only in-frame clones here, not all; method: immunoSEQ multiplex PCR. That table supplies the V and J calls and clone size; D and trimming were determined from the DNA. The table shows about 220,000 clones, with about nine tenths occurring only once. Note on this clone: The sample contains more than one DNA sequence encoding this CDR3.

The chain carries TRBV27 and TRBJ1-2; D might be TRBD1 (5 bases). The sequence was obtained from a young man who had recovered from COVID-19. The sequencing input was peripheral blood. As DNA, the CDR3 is TGTGCCAGCAGTTTAGACAGCTACTATGGCTACACCTTC. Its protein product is CASSLDSYYGYTF.